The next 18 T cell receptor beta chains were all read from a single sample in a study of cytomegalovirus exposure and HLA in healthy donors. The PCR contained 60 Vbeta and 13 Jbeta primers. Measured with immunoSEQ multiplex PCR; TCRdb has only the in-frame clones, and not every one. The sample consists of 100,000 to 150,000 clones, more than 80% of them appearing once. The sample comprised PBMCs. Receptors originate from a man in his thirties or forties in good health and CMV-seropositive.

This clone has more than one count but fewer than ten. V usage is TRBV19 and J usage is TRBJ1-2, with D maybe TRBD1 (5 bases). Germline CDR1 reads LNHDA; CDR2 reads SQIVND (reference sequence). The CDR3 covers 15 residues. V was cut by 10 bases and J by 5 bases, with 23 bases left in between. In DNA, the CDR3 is TGTGCCACTTTCGAGGAGGGACGGCCCCCGTATGGCTACACCTTC. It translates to CATFEEGRPPYGYTF.

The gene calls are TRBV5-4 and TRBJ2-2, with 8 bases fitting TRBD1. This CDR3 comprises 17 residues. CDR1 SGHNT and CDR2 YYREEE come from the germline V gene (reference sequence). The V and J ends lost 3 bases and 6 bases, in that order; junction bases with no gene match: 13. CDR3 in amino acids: CASSSRPGQVNAGELFF. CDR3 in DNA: TGTGCCAGCAGCTCGAGACCGGGACAGGTCAATGCCGGGGAGCTGTTTTTT. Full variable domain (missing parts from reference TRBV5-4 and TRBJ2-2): ETGVTQSPTHLIKTRGQQVTLRCSSQSGHNTVSWYQQALGQGPQFIFQYYREEENGRGNFPPRFSGLQFPNYSSELNVNALELDDSALYLCASSSRPGQVNAGELFFGEGSRLTVL.

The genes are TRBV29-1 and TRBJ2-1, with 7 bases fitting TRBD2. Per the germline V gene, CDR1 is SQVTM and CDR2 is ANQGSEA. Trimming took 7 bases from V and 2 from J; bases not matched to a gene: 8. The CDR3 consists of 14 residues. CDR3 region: CSAVTSPPYNEQFF. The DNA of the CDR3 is TGCAGCGCTGTGACTAGCCCTCCCTACAATGAGCAGTTCTTC.

CDR3 loop: CASSLSGTNYGYTF. The CDR3 DNA is TGCGCCAGCAGCTTGTCGGGGACTAACTATGGCTACACCTTC. V and J are TRBV5-1 and TRBJ1-2; D is uncertain. The V gene lost 1 base and the J gene lost 0 bases, with 7 bases spanning the gap. This CDR3 comprises 14 residues. The V gene's germline CDR1 is SGHRS and CDR2 YFSETQ.

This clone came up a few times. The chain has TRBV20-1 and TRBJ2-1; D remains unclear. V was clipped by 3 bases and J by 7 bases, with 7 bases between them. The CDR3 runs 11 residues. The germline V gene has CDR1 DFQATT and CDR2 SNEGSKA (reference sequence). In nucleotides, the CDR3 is TGCAGTGCTAGTTGGCGGAATGAGCAGTTCTTC. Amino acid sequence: CSASWRNEQFF.

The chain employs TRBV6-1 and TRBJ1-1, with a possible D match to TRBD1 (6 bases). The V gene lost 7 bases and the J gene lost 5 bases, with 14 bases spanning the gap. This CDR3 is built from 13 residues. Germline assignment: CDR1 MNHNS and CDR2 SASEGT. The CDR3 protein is CASKGRGGTEAFF. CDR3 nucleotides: TGTGCCAGCAAAGGCAGGGGTGGAACTGAAGCTTTCTTT.

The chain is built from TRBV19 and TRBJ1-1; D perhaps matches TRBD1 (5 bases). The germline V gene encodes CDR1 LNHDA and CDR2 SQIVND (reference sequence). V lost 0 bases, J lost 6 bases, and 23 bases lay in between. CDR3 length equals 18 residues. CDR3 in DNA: TGTGCCAGTAGTATAGATCCGGGGGTCCTAAGGGTCGGCCCTGAAGCTTTCTTT. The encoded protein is CASSIDPGVLRVGPEAFF. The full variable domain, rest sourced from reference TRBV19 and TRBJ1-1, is DGGITQSPKYLFRKEGQNVTLSCEQNLNHDAMYWYRQDPGQGLRLIYYSQIVNDFQKGDIAEGYSVSREKKESFPLTVTSAQKNPTAFYLCASSIDPGVLRVGPEAFFGQGTRLTVV.

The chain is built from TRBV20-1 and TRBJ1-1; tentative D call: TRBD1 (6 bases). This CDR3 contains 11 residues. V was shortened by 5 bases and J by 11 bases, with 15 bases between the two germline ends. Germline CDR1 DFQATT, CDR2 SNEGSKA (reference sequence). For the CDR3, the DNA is TGCAGTGCTTCTACAGGGCGTCGCGCTTTCTTT. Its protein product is CSASTGRRAFF.

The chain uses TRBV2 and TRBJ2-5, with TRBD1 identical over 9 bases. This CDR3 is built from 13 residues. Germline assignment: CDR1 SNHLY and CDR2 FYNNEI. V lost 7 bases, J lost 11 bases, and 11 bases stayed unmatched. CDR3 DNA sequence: TGTGCCAGCATTTCGGGACAGGGAGCGTCTCAGTACTTC. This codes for CASISGQGASQYF. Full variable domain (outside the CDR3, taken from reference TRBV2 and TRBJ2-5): EPEVTQTPSHQVTQMGQEVILRCVPISNHLYFYWYRQILGQKVEFLVSFYNNEISEKSEIFDDQFSVERPDGSNFTLKIRSTKLEDSAMYFCASISGQGASQYFGPGTRLLVL.

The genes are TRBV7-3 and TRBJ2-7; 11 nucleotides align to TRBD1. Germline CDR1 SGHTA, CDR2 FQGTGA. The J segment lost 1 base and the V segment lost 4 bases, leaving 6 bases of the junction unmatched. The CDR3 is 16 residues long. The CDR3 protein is CASSSTGTGGSYEQYF. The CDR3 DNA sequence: TGTGCCAGCAGCTCTACTGGGACAGGGGGATCCTACGAGCAGTACTTC.

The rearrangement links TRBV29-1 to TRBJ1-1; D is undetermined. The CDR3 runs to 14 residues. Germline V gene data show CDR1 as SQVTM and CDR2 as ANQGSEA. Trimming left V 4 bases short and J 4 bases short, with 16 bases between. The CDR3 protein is CSVVPFMAATEAFF. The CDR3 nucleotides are TGCAGCGTTGTCCCTTTTATGGCCGCCACTGAAGCTTTCTTT.

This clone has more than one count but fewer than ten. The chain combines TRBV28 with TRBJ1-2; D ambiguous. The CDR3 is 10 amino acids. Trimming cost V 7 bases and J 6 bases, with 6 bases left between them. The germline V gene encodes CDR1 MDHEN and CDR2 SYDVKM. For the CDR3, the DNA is TGTGCCAGCATCGGGAATGGCTACACCTTC. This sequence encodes CASIGNGYTF.

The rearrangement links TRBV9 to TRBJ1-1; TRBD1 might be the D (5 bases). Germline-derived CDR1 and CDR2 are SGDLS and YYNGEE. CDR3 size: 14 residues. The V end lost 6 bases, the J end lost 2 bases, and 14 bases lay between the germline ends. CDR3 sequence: CASMGGNGNTEAFF. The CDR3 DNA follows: TGTGCCAGCATGGGGGGAAATGGAAACACTGAAGCTTTCTTT.

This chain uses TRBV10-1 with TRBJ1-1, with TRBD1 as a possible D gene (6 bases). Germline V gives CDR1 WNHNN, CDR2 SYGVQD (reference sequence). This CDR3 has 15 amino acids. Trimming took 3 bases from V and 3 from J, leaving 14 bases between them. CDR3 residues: CASSDGGAQDTEAFF. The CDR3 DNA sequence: TGCGCCAGCAGTGATGGGGGGGCGCAGGACACTGAAGCTTTCTTT.

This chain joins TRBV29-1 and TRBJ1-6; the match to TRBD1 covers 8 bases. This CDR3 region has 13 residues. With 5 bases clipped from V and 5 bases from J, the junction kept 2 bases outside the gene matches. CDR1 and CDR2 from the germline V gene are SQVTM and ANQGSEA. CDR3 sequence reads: CSVKQGDNSPLHF. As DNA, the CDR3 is TGCAGCGTTAAACAGGGGGATAATTCACCCCTCCACTTT.

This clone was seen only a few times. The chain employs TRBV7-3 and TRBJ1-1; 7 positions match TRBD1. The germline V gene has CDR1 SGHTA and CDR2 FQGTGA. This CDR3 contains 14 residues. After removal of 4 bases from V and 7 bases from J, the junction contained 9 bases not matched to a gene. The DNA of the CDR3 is TGTGCCAGCAGCTCGCGACAGGGTACGGATGAAGCTTTCTTT. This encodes CASSSRQGTDEAFF.

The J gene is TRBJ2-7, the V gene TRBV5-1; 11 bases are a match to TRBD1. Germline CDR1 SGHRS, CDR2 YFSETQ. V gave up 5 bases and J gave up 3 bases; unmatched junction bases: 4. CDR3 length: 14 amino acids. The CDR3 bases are TGCGCCAGCAGAGCCGGGACAGGGGGCTACGAGCAGTACTTC. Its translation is CASRAGTGGYEQYF. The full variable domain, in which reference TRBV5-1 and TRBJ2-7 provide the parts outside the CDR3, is KAGVTQTPRYLIKTRGQQVTLSCSPISGHRSVSWYQQTPGQGLQFLFEYFSETQRNKGNFPGRFSGRQFSNSRSEMNVSTLELGDSALYLCASRAGTGGYEQYFGPGTRLTVT.

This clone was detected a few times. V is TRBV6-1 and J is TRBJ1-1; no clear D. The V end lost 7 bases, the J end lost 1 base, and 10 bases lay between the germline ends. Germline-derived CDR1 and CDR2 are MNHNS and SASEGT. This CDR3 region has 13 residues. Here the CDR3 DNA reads TGTGCCAGCAATTTCGCAGAGAACACTGAAGCTTTCTTT. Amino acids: CASNFAENTEAFF.